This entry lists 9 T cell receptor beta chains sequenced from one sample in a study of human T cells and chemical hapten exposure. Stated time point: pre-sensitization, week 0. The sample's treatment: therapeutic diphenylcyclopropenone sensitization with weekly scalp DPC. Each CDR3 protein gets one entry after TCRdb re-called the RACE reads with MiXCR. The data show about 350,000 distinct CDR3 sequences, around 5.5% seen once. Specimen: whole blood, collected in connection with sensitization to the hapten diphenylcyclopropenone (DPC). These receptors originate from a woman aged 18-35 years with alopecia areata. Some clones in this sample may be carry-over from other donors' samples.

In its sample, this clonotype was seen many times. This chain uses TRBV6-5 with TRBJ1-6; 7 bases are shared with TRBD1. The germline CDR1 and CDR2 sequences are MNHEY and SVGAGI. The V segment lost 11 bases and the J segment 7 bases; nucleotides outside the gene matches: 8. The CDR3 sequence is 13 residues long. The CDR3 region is CASRQGYNSPLHF. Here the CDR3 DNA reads TGTGCCTCACGACAGGGATACAATTCACCCCTCCACTTT.

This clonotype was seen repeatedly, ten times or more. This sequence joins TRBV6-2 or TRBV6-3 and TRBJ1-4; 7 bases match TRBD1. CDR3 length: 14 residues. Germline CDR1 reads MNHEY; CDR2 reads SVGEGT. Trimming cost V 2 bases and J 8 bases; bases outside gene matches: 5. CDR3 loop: CASSYLSTGEKLFF. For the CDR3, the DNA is TGTGCCAGCAGTTACCTATCGACAGGGGAAAAACTGTTTTTT.

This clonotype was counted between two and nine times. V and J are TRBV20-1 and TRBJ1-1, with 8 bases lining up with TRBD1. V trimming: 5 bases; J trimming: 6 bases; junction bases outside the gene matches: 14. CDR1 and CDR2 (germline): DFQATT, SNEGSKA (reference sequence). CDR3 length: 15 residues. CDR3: CSAVNRGWGQAEAFF. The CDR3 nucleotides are TGCAGTGCTGTAAACAGGGGGTGGGGACAGGCTGAAGCTTTCTTT.

This CDR3 is CASSQKVGQGAYEQYF. CDR3 coding DNA: TGTGCCAGCAGCCAGAAGGTAGGACAGGGCGCCTACGAGCAGTACTTC. The chain couples TRBV3-1 to TRBJ2-7, with TRBD1 matching 8 bases. V was clipped by 3 bases and J by 2 bases; unmatched bases: 9. The germline V gene encodes CDR1 LGHDT and CDR2 YNNKEL (reference sequence). This CDR3 is built from 16 residues.

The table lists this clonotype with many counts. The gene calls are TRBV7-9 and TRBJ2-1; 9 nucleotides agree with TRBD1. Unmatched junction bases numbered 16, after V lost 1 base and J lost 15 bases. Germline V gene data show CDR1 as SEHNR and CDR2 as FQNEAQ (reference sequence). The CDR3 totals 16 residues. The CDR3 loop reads CASSLDSGQGAMRPFF. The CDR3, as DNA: TGTGCCAGCAGCTTAGATTCGGGACAGGGTGCAATGAGGCCGTTCTTC.

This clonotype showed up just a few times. CDR3 DNA sequence: TGTGCCAGCAGTACCCAAGATCGGCAGCCCCAGCATTTT. It codes for CASSTQDRQPQHF. The rearrangement links TRBV6-6 to TRBJ1-5; D call uncertain. The V gene lost 5 bases and the J gene lost 7 bases, with 12 bases spanning the gap. Germline V gene sequence: CDR1 MNHNY, CDR2 SVGAGI (reference sequence). The CDR3 extends over 13 amino acids.

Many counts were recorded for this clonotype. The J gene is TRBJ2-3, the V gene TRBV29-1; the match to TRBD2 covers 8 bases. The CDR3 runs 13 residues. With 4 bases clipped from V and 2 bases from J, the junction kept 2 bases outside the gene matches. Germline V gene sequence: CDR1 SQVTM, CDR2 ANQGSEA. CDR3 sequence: CSVVRGATDTQYF. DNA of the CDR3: TGCAGCGTTGTGCGGGGGGCCACAGATACGCAGTATTTT.

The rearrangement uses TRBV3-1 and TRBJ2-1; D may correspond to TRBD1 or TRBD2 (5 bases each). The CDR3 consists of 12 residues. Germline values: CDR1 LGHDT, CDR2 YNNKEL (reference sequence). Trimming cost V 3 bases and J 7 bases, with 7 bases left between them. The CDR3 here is CASSHEGNEQFF. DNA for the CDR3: TGTGCCAGCAGCCACGAGGGGAATGAGCAGTTCTTC.

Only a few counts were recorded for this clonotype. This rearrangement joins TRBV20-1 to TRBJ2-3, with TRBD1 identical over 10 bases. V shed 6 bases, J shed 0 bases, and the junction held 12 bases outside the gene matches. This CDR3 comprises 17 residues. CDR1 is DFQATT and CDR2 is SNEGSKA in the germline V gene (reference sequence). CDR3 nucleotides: TGCAGTGCCAGGGACAGGGGCTTCATCCATAGCACAGATACGCAGTATTTT. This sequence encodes CSARDRGFIHSTDTQYF.